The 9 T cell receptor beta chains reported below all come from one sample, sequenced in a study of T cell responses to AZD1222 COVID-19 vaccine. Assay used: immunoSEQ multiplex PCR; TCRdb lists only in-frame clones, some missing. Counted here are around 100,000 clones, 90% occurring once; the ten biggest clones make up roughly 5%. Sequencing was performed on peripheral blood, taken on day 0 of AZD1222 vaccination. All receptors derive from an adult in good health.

The CDR3 sequence is CASSTGQALYGYTF. In nucleotides, the CDR3 is TGTGCCAGTAGTACGGGACAGGCACTCTATGGCTACACCTTC. The gene calls are TRBV19 and TRBJ1-2, with 8 bases that match TRBD1. Germline loops: CDR1 LNHDA, CDR2 SQIVND (reference sequence). Trimming took 4 bases from V and 4 from J; bases not matched to a gene: 5. The CDR3 has 14 residues.

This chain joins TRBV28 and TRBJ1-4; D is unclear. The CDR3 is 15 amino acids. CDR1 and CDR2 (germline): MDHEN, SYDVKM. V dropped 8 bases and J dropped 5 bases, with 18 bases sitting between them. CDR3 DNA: TGTGCCAGCGGGTTAGGGCGTCAGTCAAATGAAAAACTGTTTTTT. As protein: CASGLGRQSNEKLFF.

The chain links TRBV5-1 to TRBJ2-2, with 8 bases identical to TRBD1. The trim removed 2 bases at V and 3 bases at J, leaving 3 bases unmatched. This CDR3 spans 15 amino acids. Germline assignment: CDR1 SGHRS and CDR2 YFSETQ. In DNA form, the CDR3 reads TGCGCCAGCAGCTTCGGACAGGGAGACACCGGGGAGCTGTTTTTT. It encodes CASSFGQGDTGELFF. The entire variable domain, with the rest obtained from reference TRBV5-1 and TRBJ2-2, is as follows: KAGVTQTPRYLIKTRGQQVTLSCSPISGHRSVSWYQQTPGQGLQFLFEYFSETQRNKGNFPGRFSGRQFSNSRSEMNVSTLELGDSALYLCASSFGQGDTGELFFGEGSRLTVL.

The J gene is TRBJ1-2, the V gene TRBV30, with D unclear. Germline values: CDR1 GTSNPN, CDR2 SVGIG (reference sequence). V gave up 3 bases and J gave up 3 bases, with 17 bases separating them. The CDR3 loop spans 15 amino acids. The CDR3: CAWRAPGRYYYGYTF. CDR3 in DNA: TGTGCCTGGAGGGCCCCTGGCCGATACTACTATGGCTACACCTTC.

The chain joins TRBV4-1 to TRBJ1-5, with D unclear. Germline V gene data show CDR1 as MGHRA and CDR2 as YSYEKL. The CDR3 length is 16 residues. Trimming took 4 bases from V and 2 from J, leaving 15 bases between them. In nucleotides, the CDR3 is TGCGCCAGCAGCCTTCTTTTAGAGGAGGGCAATCAGCCCCAGCATTTT. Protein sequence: CASSLLLEEGNQPQHF.

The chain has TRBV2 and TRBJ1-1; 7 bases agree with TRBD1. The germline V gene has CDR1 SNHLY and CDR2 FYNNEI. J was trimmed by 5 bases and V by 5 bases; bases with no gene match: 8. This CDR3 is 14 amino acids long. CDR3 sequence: CASSLQGRGTEAFF. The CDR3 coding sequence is TGTGCCAGCAGTCTACAGGGGCGGGGAACTGAAGCTTTCTTT.

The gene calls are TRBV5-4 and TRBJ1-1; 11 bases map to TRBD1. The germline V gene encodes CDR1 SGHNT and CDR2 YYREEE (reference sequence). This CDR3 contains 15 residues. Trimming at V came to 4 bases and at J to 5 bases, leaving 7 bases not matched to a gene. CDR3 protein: CASSGGQGVGTEAFF. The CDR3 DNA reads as TGTGCCAGCAGCGGGGGACAGGGGGTGGGAACTGAAGCTTTCTTT.

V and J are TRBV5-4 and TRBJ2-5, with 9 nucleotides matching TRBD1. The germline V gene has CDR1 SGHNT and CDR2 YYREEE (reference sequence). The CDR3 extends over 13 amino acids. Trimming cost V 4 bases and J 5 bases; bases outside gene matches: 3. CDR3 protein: CASSHRGQETQYF. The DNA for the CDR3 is TGTGCCAGCAGCCACAGGGGGCAGGAGACCCAGTACTTC.

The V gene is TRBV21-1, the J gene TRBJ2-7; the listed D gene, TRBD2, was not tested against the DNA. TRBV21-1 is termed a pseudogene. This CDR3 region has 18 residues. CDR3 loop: CATPRTGLAGEFGYEQYF. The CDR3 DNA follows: TGTGCCACCCCCCGTACGGGACTAGCGGGGGAGTTCGGGTACGAGCAGTACTTC.